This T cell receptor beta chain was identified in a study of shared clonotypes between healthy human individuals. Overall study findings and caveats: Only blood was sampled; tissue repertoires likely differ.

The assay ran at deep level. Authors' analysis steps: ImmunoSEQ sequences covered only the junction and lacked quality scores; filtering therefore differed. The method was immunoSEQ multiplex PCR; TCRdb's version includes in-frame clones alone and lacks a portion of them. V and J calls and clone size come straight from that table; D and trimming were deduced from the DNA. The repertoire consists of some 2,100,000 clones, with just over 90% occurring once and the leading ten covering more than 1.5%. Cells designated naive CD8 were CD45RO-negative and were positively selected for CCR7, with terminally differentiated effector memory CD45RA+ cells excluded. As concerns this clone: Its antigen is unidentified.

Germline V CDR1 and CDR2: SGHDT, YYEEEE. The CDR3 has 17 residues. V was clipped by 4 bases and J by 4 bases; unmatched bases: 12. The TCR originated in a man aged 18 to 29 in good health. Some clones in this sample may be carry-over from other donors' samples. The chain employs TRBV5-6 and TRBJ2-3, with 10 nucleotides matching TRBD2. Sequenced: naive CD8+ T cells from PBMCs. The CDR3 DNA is TGTGCCAGCAGCGGAGGGAGTAGCGGGAGGTGGGCAGATACGCAGTATTTT. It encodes CASSGGSSGRWADTQYF.